This T cell receptor beta chain was identified in a study of blood T cell repertoires in COVID-19. Overall study: Collection of acute and convalescent COVID-19 samples took place in the United States, Italy and Spain. From T cells, B-cell-depleted T cells, or PBMCs came the material, which was cDNA or gDNA.

Source study methods: Amplification from reference gene primers served as the basis for estimated nucleated cell counts. Only in-frame clones appear in the TCRdb table, and some are missing; sequencing was by immunoSEQ multiplex PCR. For V, J and clone size, that table is used; D and trimming come from the DNA. The top ten hold approximately 13% of the sample, which has some 240,000 clones, 82% seen once. V gave up 4 bases and J gave up 4 bases, with 15 bases separating them. This CDR3 has 15 amino acids. Germline V CDR1 and CDR2: SGHTA, FQGNSA. The origin of this receptor is a woman aged 60 to 75 with active or convalescent COVID-19. V and J are TRBV7-2 and TRBJ2-3; a possible D gene is TRBD1 (5 bases). The sequenced sample consisted of peripheral blood. DNA of the CDR3: TGTGCCAGCAGCTCTAGACGGAGCAGGGCAGATACGCAGTATTTT. Protein product: CASSSRRSRADTQYF.